The present T cell receptor (beta chain) was sequenced within a study of post-analysis software for immune sequencing data. Study-level results: Samples made in the same batch grouped tightly together by F measure. TRBV segments more frequent in patients than in controls numbered roughly 5 and included TRBV5-6, TRBV5-1 and TRBV20-1.

This clonotype was recorded once. Antigen unknown. TCR beta libraries were prepared from cDNA with unique molecular identifiers. TCRdb called the PCR reads again in MiXCR, with one record for every CDR3 protein. Of around 150,000 distinct CDR3 sequences detected, around 34% appear once; the ten largest clones hold roughly 28%. V shed 5 bases and J 5 bases; nucleotides not matched to a gene: 16. CDR1 and CDR2 from the germline V gene are MDHEN and SYDVKM. The CDR3 is 19 residues long. This sequence was found in a girl under 18 with multiple sclerosis. The rearrangement joins TRBV28 to TRBJ2-5; 14 bases align to TRBD2. The source was blood, collected after autologous hematopoietic stem cell transplantation. The CDR3 region is CASSLIPRLAGGSSETQYF. The DNA for the CDR3 is TGTGCCAGCAGTCTGATCCCCCGACTAGCGGGAGGGTCCTCCGAGACCCAGTACTTC.